This T cell receptor beta chain comes out of a study of blood T cell repertoires in COVID-19. Looking at the study overall: The origin of the acute and convalescent COVID-19 samples was the United States, Italy and Spain. PBMCs, B-cell-depleted T cells, or T cells provided the cDNA or gDNA that made up the material.

The CDR3 has 13 amino acids. Looked up from germline, CDR1 is SQVTM and CDR2 is ANQGSEA. J gave up 4 bases and V 7 bases, and 6 bases lay outside the gene matches. Sequencing used immunoSEQ multiplex PCR; TCRdb keeps in-frame clones, though not all of them. The sample shows around 69,000 clones, roughly nine tenths of them seen only once. This TCR derives from a woman aged 45-60 years with active COVID-19. Sequencing input: peripheral blood. The chain recombines TRBV29-1 with TRBJ2-5; TRBD1 agrees at 10 bases. CDR3 in amino acids: CSALTGGVETQYF. DNA of the CDR3: TGCAGCGCTTTGACAGGGGGCGTAGAGACCCAGTACTTC.